This T cell receptor beta chain was sequenced during a study of blood T cell repertoires in COVID-19. Overall study: The study drew acute and convalescent COVID-19 samples from the United States, Italy and Spain.

This CDR3 region has 14 residues. Germline V gives CDR1 MNHEY, CDR2 SVGAGI. V lost 5 bases and J 8 bases, leaving 15 bases between the germline ends. Per the study methods: Nucleated cell counts were estimated from reference gene primer amplification. Libraries were prepared by immunoSEQ multiplex PCR; TCRdb keeps only in-frame clonotypes and omits some of them. V, J and clone size are taken as reported in that table, and D and trimming were inferred from the DNA itself. This table has approximately 150,000 clones, 75% to 90% appearing once. The chain combines TRBV6-5 with TRBJ1-4; TRBD1 is a possible D gene (6 bases). This receptor was identified in a man between 45 and 60 years old with active or convalescent COVID-19. The sequenced material came from peripheral blood. The CDR3 sequence is CASSQSQGEEKLFF. The CDR3 region has the DNA TGTGCCAGCAGTCAATCACAGGGAGAAGAAAAACTGTTTTTT.